Detailed here is one TCR beta chain. No antigen is known for it. The data derive from a study of blood T cells in healthy people across ages. Overall study context: Template switching caught about one barcoded beta molecule for each two T cells.

Notes on the study in general: Per million T cells, TCR beta diversity dropped about linearly as age rose.

Primed by a sample-barcoded 5' primer and a J-beta primer mix, a second PCR proceeded for about 6 to 12 cycles. A single record per CDR3 protein comes from TCRdb applying MiXCR to the 5' RACE reads. The data show roughly 1.9 million distinct CDR3 sequences, 35% to 50% seen once. V lost 4 bases and J lost 5, with 17 bases in between. Germline V CDR1 and CDR2: SGHRS, YFSETQ. CDR3 length equals 15 residues. The donors, healthy Caucasians from Russia, were aged roughly 6 to 95. Every sample had a minimum of 6 million PBMCs isolated. Sequencing used blood. The gene calls are TRBV5-1 and TRBJ2-3, with D perhaps TRBD1 or TRBD2 (6 bases each). This TCR was recovered from a human donor in good health. DNA of the CDR3: TGCGCCAGCAGCGCCGAGCCGGGGGCCGGAGATACGCAGTATTTT. Amino acids: CASSAEPGAGDTQYF.